The TCR beta chain described here comes from a study of shared clonotypes between healthy human individuals. For the study at large: The donor pool was made up of two women and three men aged 18 to 49.

To note about this clone: Its antigen remains unidentified.

Notes on the study in general: Larger richness was generally estimated for naive than memory subsets.

Data came from immunoSEQ multiplex PCR; TCRdb stores just in-frame clones and leaves some out. The sample has hundreds of thousands of clones, about 96% seen once. Germline V gene data show CDR1 as MDHEN and CDR2 as SYDVKM. There are 14 residues in the CDR3. Trimming left V 4 bases short and J 0 bases short, with 6 bases between. Sequenced sample: memory CD8+ T cells sorted from blood. Subset reported: CD45RO+ cells pooled with CCR7-negative TemRA cells. This rearrangement joins TRBV28 to TRBJ1-4; the D gene is possibly TRBD1 (6 bases). The source is a man in his thirties or forties in good health. CDR3 in DNA: TGTGCCAGCAGTTCAGGGGCAACTAATGAAAAACTGTTTTTT. Translation gives CASSSGATNEKLFF. Full variable domain (outside the CDR3, taken from reference TRBV28 and TRBJ1-4): DVKVTQSSRYLVKRTGEKVFLECVQDMDHENMFWYRQDPGLGLRLIYFSYDVKMKEKGDIPEGYSVSREKKERFSLILESASTNQTSMYLCASSSGATNEKLFFGSGTQLSVL.